The 5 T cell receptor beta chains reported below all come from one sample, sequenced in a study of blood T cell repertoires in COVID-19 (dated by TCRdb to 2018 to 2021). The library was generated by the immunoSEQ multiplex PCR assay. TCRdb stores this immuneACCESS table with in-frame sequences only. Part of the clones is absent; in the studies checked, under half of the shortfall reflects unresolved V genes, and no reason is known for the rest. The table for this sample lists about 260,000 clones; 84% of them were counted only once. Of the sample, approximately 4.3% is held by the ten largest clones. The specimen was PBMCs or T cells enriched from blood (not recorded which). These TCRs come from a man aged 30 to 39 with acute COVID-19.

The CDR3 here is CASSPRDSALGFF. The CDR3 DNA sequence: TGTGCCAGCAGTCCCCGGGACTCCGCCTTGGGATTCTTT. J is TRBJ1-1 and V is TRBV28; D might be TRBD1 (5 bases). Between the trimmed V and J ends, which lost 5 bases and 14 bases, there was a span of 21 bases. Germline lookup yields CDR1 MDHEN and CDR2 SYDVKM. The CDR3 has 13 residues.

This chain joins TRBV5-4 and TRBJ1-6, with D maybe TRBD1 (6 bases). The CDR3 has 14 residues. The V gene's germline CDR1 is SGHNT and CDR2 YYREEE (reference sequence). V lost 2 bases, J lost 5 bases, and 8 bases lay in between. The CDR3, as DNA: TGTGCCAGCAGCTTAGGACAGAATAATTCACCCCTCCACTTT. Its translation is CASSLGQNNSPLHF.

The gene calls are TRBV5-1 and TRBJ2-7; 9 bases align to TRBD2. Germline V gene data show CDR1 as SGHRS and CDR2 as YFSETQ. Trimming removed 0 bases from V and 3 bases from J; junction bases left unmatched: 4. This CDR3 spans 15 amino acids. The CDR3 reads CASSLAAGGYYEQYV. CDR3 sequence (DNA): TGCGCCAGCAGCTTGGCTGCGGGGGGGTACTACGAGCAGTACGTC.

The rearrangement uses TRBV27 and TRBJ1-2, with D unclear. The CDR3 contains 13 residues. CDR1 and CDR2 (germline): MNHEY, SMNVEV (reference sequence). V was trimmed by 4 bases and J by 2 bases, leaving 8 bases between them. CDR3 amino acids: CASSSTRNYGYTF. CDR3 nucleotide sequence: TGTGCCAGCAGTTCGACTAGGAACTATGGCTACACCTTC.

This chain links TRBV28 with TRBJ1-5; 12 nucleotides align to TRBD1. The ends lost 6 bases at V and 6 bases at J; junction bases unmatched: 6. The CDR3 is 15 residues long. Per germline, CDR1 MDHEN and CDR2 SYDVKM. The CDR3 reads CASRPGQGAGQPQHF. The CDR3 region has the DNA TGTGCCAGCAGACCGGGACAGGGGGCTGGTCAGCCCCAGCATTTT.